This passage covers 8 T cell receptor beta chains from one sample sequenced in a study of cytomegalovirus exposure and HLA in healthy donors. Both 60 Vbeta primers and 13 Jbeta primers went into the PCR. Clones were sequenced by immunoSEQ multiplex PCR, and TCRdb holds only the in-frame ones, with some missing. In all, the sample yields around 150,000 clones. What was sequenced was PBMCs. The receptors stem from a young man in good health and CMV-seronegative.

This chain links TRBV4-1 with TRBJ2-5, with D perhaps matching TRBD2 (6 bases). Looked up from germline, CDR1 is MGHRA and CDR2 is YSYEKL. CDR3 size: 17 residues. The ends were cut back, 4 bases at V and 7 bases at J, with 25 bases in the middle. CDR3 nucleotide sequence: TGCGCCAGCAGCCCTGTTATTGGCGGGACTGTCAAGCCGACCCAGTACTTC. It is translated as CASSPVIGGTVKPTQYF.

The rearrangement uses TRBV7-4 and TRBJ1-5, with D perhaps TRBD1 (5 bases). Deletions cut 7 bases from V and 5 bases from J, with 12 bases between. The CDR3 sequence is 13 residues long. Germline assignment: CDR1 SGHVT and CDR2 SQSDAQ. DNA of the CDR3: TGTGCCAGCATCATTGGGGGGGATCAGCCCCAGCATTTT. Protein: CASIIGGDQPQHF.

This chain connects TRBV19 to TRBJ1-1; maybe TRBD1 (5 bases). Per germline, CDR1 LNHDA and CDR2 SQIVND (reference sequence). The ends were cut back, 3 bases at V and 6 bases at J, with 14 bases in the middle. CDR3 length equals 14 residues. The DNA of the CDR3 is TGTGCCAGTAGTATCTCATGGGGCACCGCTGAAGCTTTCTTT. Its protein is CASSISWGTAEAFF.

This chain uses TRBV19 with TRBJ1-5, with 9 bases lining up with TRBD1. The germline CDR1 and CDR2 sequences are LNHDA and SQIVND (reference sequence). The CDR3 has 18 amino acids. J gave up 0 bases and V 7 bases, and 13 bases lay outside the gene matches. The CDR3 sequence: CASTPTGTGIGSNQPQHF. The CDR3 bases are TGTGCCAGTACTCCTACCGGGACAGGGATTGGTAGCAATCAGCCCCAGCATTTT.

This rearrangement joins TRBV4-2 to TRBJ1-5; a weak D match, TRBD1 (5 bases). Germline V gene data show CDR1 as LGHNA and CDR2 as YNFKEQ. The CDR3 consists of 15 residues. V was shortened by 0 bases and J by 2 bases, with 8 bases between the two germline ends. CDR3 amino acids: CASSQDWGGNQPQHF. The DNA of the CDR3 is TGTGCCAGCAGCCAAGATTGGGGCGGCAATCAGCCCCAGCATTTT.

CDR3 DNA: TGTGCCACCCGTGGACAGGGTGTCGATGAGCAGTTCTTC. Encoded protein: CATRGQGVDEQFF. The J gene is TRBJ2-1, the V gene TRBV10-3, with TRBD1 matching 8 bases. Germline lookup yields CDR1 ENHRY and CDR2 SYGVKD. V lost 10 bases, J lost 8 bases, and 10 bases stayed unmatched. The CDR3 spans 13 residues.

The chain couples TRBV11-3 to TRBJ2-7; 14 bases are shared with TRBD2. This CDR3 contains 19 residues. Germline-derived CDR1 and CDR2 are SGHNT and YENEEA. J was trimmed by 0 bases and V by 1 base; bases with no gene match: 8. This chain's CDR3 is CASSLGLAGGASSSYEQYF. CDR3 DNA: TGTGCCAGCAGCTTAGGACTAGCGGGAGGGGCCTCGAGCTCCTACGAGCAGTACTTC.

The chain couples TRBV5-4 to TRBJ2-1, with TRBD2 matching over 7 bases. CDR3 length equals 16 residues. The J segment lost 4 bases and the V segment lost 3 bases, leaving 10 bases of the junction unmatched. Germline V gene sequence: CDR1 SGHNT, CDR2 YYREEE (reference sequence). The CDR3 coding sequence is TGTGCCAGCAGCTCTGCACCTAGCGGAGGTTACAATGAGCAGTTCTTC. Translated, it gives CASSSAPSGGYNEQFF.